This T cell receptor (beta chain) was found in a study of T cells in localized non-small cell lung cancer. Sequenced by immunoSEQ multiplex PCR; TCRdb stores in-frame clones only, minus some. The table has around 2,700 clones, approximately 25% seen once. Remarks on this clone: What it binds is unknown.

Points from the study as a whole: Uninvolved adjacent lung showed peak T cell clonality, exceeding tumor. A median approximately 57 of the top 100 tumor clones appeared in adjacent lung. Since sequencing was restricted to only one region of the tumor, intratumor heterogeneity remains a possibility.

The CDR3 is 14 residues long. V lost 10 bases, J lost 6 bases, and 19 bases lay in between. Per the germline V gene, CDR1 is ENHRY and CDR2 is SYGVKD. The sample was lung tumor tissue, taken before any cancer treatment. V usage is TRBV10-3 and J usage is TRBJ2-1; tentatively, D is TRBD2 (5 bases). The sequence came from a man aged 35 to 69 with stage I lung adenocarcinoma. This CDR3 is CASRNPRVSNEQFF. CDR3 nucleotide sequence: TGTGCCAGCCGTAACCCGAGGGTTTCCAATGAGCAGTTCTTC.